Listed here are 7 T cell receptor beta chains from one sample, sequenced in a study of blood T cell repertoires in COVID-19. Libraries were prepared by immunoSEQ multiplex PCR; TCRdb keeps only in-frame clonotypes and omits some of them. The repertoire consists of some 700,000 clones, with about 87% occurring once and the leading ten covering roughly 0.25%. The material sequenced was peripheral blood. These receptor sequences come from a woman younger than 35 with acute or convalescent COVID-19.

V is TRBV18 and J is TRBJ2-1; TRBD2 matches at 7 bases. Germline CDR1 reads KGHSH; CDR2 reads LQKENI. The length of the CDR3 is 15 residues. The J segment lost 2 bases and the V segment lost 2 bases, leaving 3 bases of the junction unmatched. Written as DNA, the CDR3 is TGTGCCAGCTCACCAACCGGGACTACCTACAATGAGCAGTTCTTC. It specifies CASSPTGTTYNEQFF.

This clone was observed once. The rearrangement uses TRBV6-5 and TRBJ2-2, with D maybe TRBD1 (6 bases). Germline V lookup: CDR1 MNHEY, CDR2 SVGAGI. Trimming shortened V by 4 bases and J by 2 bases, and 14 bases separated the two germline ends. CDR3 size: 16 residues. The DNA for the CDR3 is TGTGCCAGCAGTTGGAATCGGGACACTAACACCGGGGAGCTGTTTTTT. Protein sequence: CASSWNRDTNTGELFF.

The chain carries TRBV13 and TRBJ2-3, with a weak D call TRBD1 (5 bases). Per germline, CDR1 PRHDT and CDR2 FYEKMQ (reference sequence). V lost 7 bases and J 5 bases, leaving 10 bases between the germline ends. The CDR3 consists of 12 residues. Here the CDR3 DNA reads TGTGCCAGCAACCTCCAGGGAGATACGCAGTATTTT. Encoded protein: CASNLQGDTQYF.

V gene TRBV5-1 combines with J gene TRBJ1-1; D is unresolved. Per the germline V gene, CDR1 is SGHRS and CDR2 is YFSETQ. V lost 3 bases, J lost 6 bases, and 12 bases lay in between. The CDR3 is 13 residues long. As DNA, the CDR3 is TGCGCCAGCAGCTACCCGTCCGGGGCTGAAGCTTTCTTT. Translation gives CASSYPSGAEAFF.

V gene TRBV30 combines with J gene TRBJ1-2; 9 bases are a match to TRBD1. This CDR3 is 12 amino acids long. J lost 6 bases, V lost 5 bases, and 4 bases had no gene match. CDR1 is GTSNPN and CDR2 is SVGIG in the germline V gene (reference sequence). CDR3 bases: TGTGCCTGGCTCACAGGGGGCGATGGCTACACCTTC. Its protein is CAWLTGGDGYTF.

The rearrangement uses TRBV9 and TRBJ1-4, with 7 bases matching TRBD1. The length of the CDR3 is 17 residues. Trimming at V came to 3 bases and at J to 1 base, leaving 9 bases not matched to a gene. The V gene's germline CDR1 is SGDLS and CDR2 YYNGEE. DNA of the CDR3: TGTGCCAGCAGCGCCGGGACAGCCACAAGAACTAATGAAAAACTGTTTTTT. This codes for CASSAGTATRTNEKLFF.

The chain carries TRBV27 and TRBJ1-1; 7 bases are shared with TRBD1. Germline V gene data show CDR1 as MNHEY and CDR2 as SMNVEV (reference sequence). This CDR3 is built from 13 residues. Unmatched junction bases numbered 6, after V lost 0 bases and J lost 11 bases. The CDR3 DNA sequence: TGTGCCAGCAGTTTATCGATTGACAGGGCCGCTTTCTTT. Its protein product is CASSLSIDRAAFF.